This record looks at one TCR beta chain sequence and its context. Its antigen is currently unknown. These data are taken from a study of graft-versus-host responses after intestinal transplantation. The study's findings and limits: Detected in recipient marrow were GvH clones, some of which were first observed in ileum or blood. Graft-versus-host to host-versus-graft clonal ratios in allografts were high in patients with graft-donor T cell macrochimerism.

Clones were sequenced by immunoSEQ multiplex PCR, and TCRdb holds only the in-frame ones, with some missing. The table lists about 120,000 clones, approximately 94% of them singletons. CDR1 is SNHLY, CDR2 FYNNEI, per germline. CDR3 length equals 16 residues. The V and J ends lost 4 bases and 2 bases respectively, with 17 bases between them. The source is a human donor who was the organ donor for an intestinal transplant. The chain joins TRBV2 to TRBJ2-5; unclear D gene. Sequences were derived from unstimulated CD4+ T cells sorted from spleen or lymph node cells, sampled before transplant. Written as DNA, the CDR3 is TGTGCCAGCAGTGCCAACCTTCGTCCGGGTCAAGAGACCCAGTACTTC. Amino acids: CASSANLRPGQETQYF.